This is a list of T cell receptor beta chains from one sample in a study of T cell responses to AZD1222 COVID-19 vaccine. Clones were sequenced by immunoSEQ multiplex PCR, and TCRdb holds only the in-frame ones, with some missing. The sample holds tens of thousands of clones, roughly nine tenths seen once. The sample was peripheral blood, taken on day 0 of AZD1222 vaccination. The receptors here all came from an adult in good health. Both conserved end residues are part of each CDR3. A D gene is named only where the DNA matches it firmly. Only some rows state a clone size, as once, few, many or a class for expanded clones.

D	V	size	J	DNA	CDR3
.	TRBV7-2	.	TRBJ1-2	TGTGCCAGCAGCTTAGGGGCCAGCCCTGGTTCGAGCTACACCTTC	CASSLGASPGSSYTF
.	TRBV7-8	.	TRBJ1-3	TGTGCCAGCAGCGACGGGGCTGGCGGAAACACCATATATTTT	CASSDGAGGNTIYF
TRBD1	TRBV7-8	.	TRBJ1-1	TGTGCCAGCAGCTTGGGACAGGGTGCAGCTTTCTTT	CASSLGQGAAFF
TRBD1	TRBV19	.	TRBJ1-2	TGTGCCAGTACCGCGGGACAGGGGCAAAACTATGGCTACACCTTC	CASTAGQGQNYGYTF
TRBD2	TRBV18	.	TRBJ2-5	TGTGCCAGCTCATCCATGGAGACAGGGAATGGGCCTAGCGGGATAGGGTACCAAGAGACCCAGTACTTC	CASSSMETGNGPSGIGYQETQYF
.	TRBV18	.	TRBJ1-6	TGTGCCAGCTCACCAGAGACTATAAATTCACCCCTCCACTTT	CASSPETINSPLHF
.	TRBV18	.	TRBJ1-2	TGTGCCAGCTCACCAGGGAGCCTGGGAAGTGATGGCTACACCTTC	CASSPGSLGSDGYTF
.	TRBV2	.	TRBJ1-1	TGTGCCAGCGGTGAGAGGCTTTTAAACACTGAAGCTTTCTTT	CASGERLLNTEAFF
.	TRBV7-8	once	TRBJ2-7	TGTGCCAGCAGCGAAGAGTGGGCAGGGGCACGGCAGTACTTC	CASSEEWAGARQYF
.	TRBV9	.	TRBJ1-5	TGTGCCAGCTCGAGGGGGACAAGCAATCAGCCCCAGCATTTT	CASSRGTSNQPQHF
.	TRBV5-1	.	TRBJ1-1	TGCGCCAGCAGCTTGGAAGATAGGCGGGGGACTGAAGCTTTCTTT	CASSLEDRRGTEAFF
.	TRBV19	.	TRBJ1-4	TGTGCCAGTAGCCAACACTCAACTAATGAAAAACTGTTTTTT	CASSQHSTNEKLFF
TRBD1	TRBV7-9	once	TRBJ1-2	TGTGCCAGCAGCTCAGGACAGGGAGTTGGCTACACCTTC	CASSSGQGVGYTF
.	TRBV10-1	once	TRBJ1-3	TGCGCCAGCAGTGAAAATTCTGGAAACACCATATATTTT	CASSENSGNTIYF
.	TRBV13	.	TRBJ2-7	TGTGCCAGCAGCTTAGCGCCCGTAGGCGAGCAGTACTTC	CASSLAPVGEQYF
.	TRBV19	.	TRBJ2-7	TGTGCCAGTAGCTCAACTAGGTACTACGAGCAGTACTTC	CASSSTRYYEQYF
.	TRBV19	.	TRBJ1-2	TGTGCCAGTAGTACCCGGGAGAGCTATGGCTACACCTTC	CASSTRESYGYTF
TRBD1	TRBV18	.	TRBJ1-4	TGTGCCAGCTCACGACAGGGGGATGAAAAACTGTTTTTT	CASSRQGDEKLFF
.	TRBV7-2	.	TRBJ2-7	TGTGCCAGCAGCTTCCCAGGGGTCTTCTCCTACGAGCAGTACTTC	CASSFPGVFSYEQYF
.	TRBV14	.	TRBJ1-3	TGTGCCAGCAGCCCCCAAACCACTTACTCTGGAAACACCATATATTTT	CASSPQTTYSGNTIYF
.	TRBV11-3	.	TRBJ2-2	TGTGCCAGCAGCGAAGGGGGAAACACCGGGGAGCTGTTTTTT	CASSEGGNTGELFF
TRBD1	TRBV6-2/TRBV6-3	.	TRBJ1-1	TGTGCCAGCAGCCTGGGACAGGTAATGAACACTGAAGCTTTCTTT	CASSLGQVMNTEAFF
TRBD1	TRBV5-5	.	TRBJ1-5	TGTGCCAGCAGCTTGGAGGGACAGGGCGGGCATTTT	CASSLEGQGGHF
.	TRBV3-1/TRBV3-2	once	TRBJ2-7	TGTGCCAGCAGCCGGGACTTCTCCTACGAGCAGTACTTC	CASSRDFSYEQYF
TRBD1	TRBV2	.	TRBJ1-6	TGTGCCAGCAGTCAAGACAGGGAATACCGGTCACCCCTCCACTTT	CASSQDREYRSPLHF
TRBD2	TRBV7-9	.	TRBJ2-2	TGTGCCAGCAGCTTATTGTCGGGAGGCCCCCCCGGGGAGCTGTTTTTT	CASSLLSGGPPGELFF
.	TRBV5-1	few	TRBJ1-1	TGCGCCAGTAGCAGCGGCAACGTGAACACTGAAGCTTTCTTT	CASSSGNVNTEAFF
.	TRBV7-2	.	TRBJ1-1	TGTGCCAGCAGCTTATCTACCCTTCGGACTGAAGCTTTCTTT	CASSLSTLRTEAFF
.	TRBV19	.	TRBJ1-5	TGTGCCAGTAGCCGAGTAAATCAGCCCCAGCATTTT	CASSRVNQPQHF
TRBD1	TRBV9	.	TRBJ1-4	TGTGCCAGCAGCGCGCAGGGGGCGGCTGAAAAACTGTTTTTT	CASSAQGAAEKLFF
.	TRBV7-9	.	TRBJ1-6	TGTGCCAGCAGCGCCGGTCCTGAGGCTGGTTCACCCCTCCACTTT	CASSAGPEAGSPLHF
TRBD1	TRBV5-4	.	TRBJ1-2	TGTGCCAGCAGCGGGGGACAGGGGTATGGCTACACCTTC	CASSGGQGYGYTF
TRBD1	TRBV6-1	.	TRBJ1-5	TGTGCCAGCAGTGAAACAGGGGGCACAAATCAGCCCCAGCATTTT	CASSETGGTNQPQHF
.	TRBV6-5	once	TRBJ1-6	TGTGCCAGCAGCGGGACGGTTAATTCACCCCTCCACTTT	CASSGTVNSPLHF
.	TRBV1	.	TRBJ2-1	TGCACCAGCAGCCAAGACCCGGTCTGGTCCTACAATGAGCAGTTCTTC	CTSSQDPVWSYNEQFF
.	TRBV2	.	TRBJ1-4	TGTGCCAGCTGCCTCCGGACGAGTAATGAAAAACTGTTTTTT	CASCLRTSNEKLFF
.	TRBV6-5	.	TRBJ2-7	TGTGCCAGCAGTCTTACTACAGGGATCTACGAGCAGTACTTC	CASSLTTGIYEQYF
.	TRBV5-6	.	TRBJ2-3	TGTGCCAGCAGCTCGTATTCGGGGGGCGTCACAGATACGCAGTATTTT	CASSSYSGGVTDTQYF
TRBD1	TRBV20-1	.	TRBJ1-2	TGCAGTGCTAGTACTGGGACAGGGGGCAACTATGGCTACACCTTC	CSASTGTGGNYGYTF
.	TRBV28	.	TRBJ2-7	TGTGCCAGCACCGCCCCCCCCCGGGTGTACGAGCAGTACTTC	CASTAPPRVYEQYF
TRBD1	TRBV4-3	.	TRBJ2-2	TGCGCCAGCAGCTCCCAGGGGGCTATCGGGGAGCTGTTTTTT	CASSSQGAIGELFF
TRBD2	TRBV5-4	.	TRBJ2-7	TGTGCCAGCAGCCTAGCGGGGGGGCCCGAGCAGTACTTC	CASSLAGGPEQYF
.	TRBV3-1/TRBV3-2	few	TRBJ1-4	TGTGCCAGCAGCCGAACAGGGCCTGCTGCAACTAATGAAAAACTGTTTTTT	CASSRTGPAATNEKLFF
.	TRBV29-1	.	TRBJ1-1	TGCAGCGTTGTACAGGGCTCCGGAGCTTTCTTT	CSVVQGSGAFF